The T cell receptor (beta chain) under discussion was sequenced for a study of cytomegalovirus exposure and HLA in healthy donors. General study points: High specificity and sensitivity for cytomegalovirus status were reported for the classifier.

About this clone itself: Its antigen is still unknown.

Sequencing used immunoSEQ multiplex PCR; TCRdb keeps in-frame clones, though not all of them. This repertoire shows roughly 220,000 clones, 75% to 95% found once; its top ten account for 1% to 1.2%. The CDR3 contains 13 residues. V shed 4 bases and J 4 bases; nucleotides not matched to a gene: 4. The germline CDR1 and CDR2 sequences are SGHRS and YFSETQ. This chain uses TRBV5-1 with TRBJ1-2, with 7 bases that match TRBD1. The TCR sequence derives from a woman aged 18 to 35 in good health and CMV-seronegative. Specimen: PBMCs. The CDR3 loop is CASSPGDSYGYTF. The CDR3 DNA reads as TGCGCCAGCAGCCCGGGGGACAGCTATGGCTACACCTTC.